This T cell receptor beta chain was documented in a study of blood T cell repertoires in COVID-19. In the original analysis: Reference gene primers were amplified, and this amplification served to estimate nucleated cell counts. Only in-frame clones appear in the TCRdb table, and some are missing; sequencing was by immunoSEQ multiplex PCR. V, J and clone size are those of that table, while D and trimming were read from the DNA. The table lists approximately 340,000 clones, about nine tenths of them singletons. Trimming removed 1 base at V and 3 bases at J, with 12 bases between. This CDR3 contains 15 residues. CDR1 and CDR2 from the germline V gene are LGHNA and YSLEER.

The receptor was derived from a man aged 25-45 years with COVID-19, enrolled during active disease. The J gene is TRBJ1-2, the V gene TRBV4-3, with a weak D call TRBD1 (5 bases). Sequenced: peripheral blood. Written as DNA, the CDR3 is TGCGCCAGCAGCCAAGGGGGGGGATCTCACTATGGCTACACCTTC. It yields the protein CASSQGGGSHYGYTF.